The T cell receptor (beta chain) under discussion was sequenced for a study of shared clonotypes between healthy human individuals. Participating donors were healthy, HIV-negative adults free of recent acute infections or vaccinations. Note on this clone: Its specificity is not known.

Approximately 30,000 T cell genomes, or approximately 290 ng DNA, went into unsorted PBMC replicate PCRs. Produced via immunoSEQ multiplex PCR; TCRdb's table is partial and in-frame only. The profile shows fewer than 550,000 clones, 60% to 80% of them singletons. General study findings and limits: Among donors, sharing of clonotypes was expected to be affected by sequencing depth.

The CDR3 has 14 amino acids. The ends were cut back, 2 bases at V and 3 bases at J, with 11 bases in the middle. CDR1 GTSNPN and CDR2 SVGIG come from the germline V gene (reference sequence). Sequencing used PBMCs. The chain carries TRBV30 and TRBJ1-5; D is ambiguous. This receptor was identified in a woman between 40 and 55 years old in good health. Some clones in this sample may be carry-over from other donors' samples. For the CDR3, the DNA is TGTGCCTGGAGTTACCGGCAGCCCAATCAGCCCCAGCATTTT. This gives the protein CAWSYRQPNQPQHF.